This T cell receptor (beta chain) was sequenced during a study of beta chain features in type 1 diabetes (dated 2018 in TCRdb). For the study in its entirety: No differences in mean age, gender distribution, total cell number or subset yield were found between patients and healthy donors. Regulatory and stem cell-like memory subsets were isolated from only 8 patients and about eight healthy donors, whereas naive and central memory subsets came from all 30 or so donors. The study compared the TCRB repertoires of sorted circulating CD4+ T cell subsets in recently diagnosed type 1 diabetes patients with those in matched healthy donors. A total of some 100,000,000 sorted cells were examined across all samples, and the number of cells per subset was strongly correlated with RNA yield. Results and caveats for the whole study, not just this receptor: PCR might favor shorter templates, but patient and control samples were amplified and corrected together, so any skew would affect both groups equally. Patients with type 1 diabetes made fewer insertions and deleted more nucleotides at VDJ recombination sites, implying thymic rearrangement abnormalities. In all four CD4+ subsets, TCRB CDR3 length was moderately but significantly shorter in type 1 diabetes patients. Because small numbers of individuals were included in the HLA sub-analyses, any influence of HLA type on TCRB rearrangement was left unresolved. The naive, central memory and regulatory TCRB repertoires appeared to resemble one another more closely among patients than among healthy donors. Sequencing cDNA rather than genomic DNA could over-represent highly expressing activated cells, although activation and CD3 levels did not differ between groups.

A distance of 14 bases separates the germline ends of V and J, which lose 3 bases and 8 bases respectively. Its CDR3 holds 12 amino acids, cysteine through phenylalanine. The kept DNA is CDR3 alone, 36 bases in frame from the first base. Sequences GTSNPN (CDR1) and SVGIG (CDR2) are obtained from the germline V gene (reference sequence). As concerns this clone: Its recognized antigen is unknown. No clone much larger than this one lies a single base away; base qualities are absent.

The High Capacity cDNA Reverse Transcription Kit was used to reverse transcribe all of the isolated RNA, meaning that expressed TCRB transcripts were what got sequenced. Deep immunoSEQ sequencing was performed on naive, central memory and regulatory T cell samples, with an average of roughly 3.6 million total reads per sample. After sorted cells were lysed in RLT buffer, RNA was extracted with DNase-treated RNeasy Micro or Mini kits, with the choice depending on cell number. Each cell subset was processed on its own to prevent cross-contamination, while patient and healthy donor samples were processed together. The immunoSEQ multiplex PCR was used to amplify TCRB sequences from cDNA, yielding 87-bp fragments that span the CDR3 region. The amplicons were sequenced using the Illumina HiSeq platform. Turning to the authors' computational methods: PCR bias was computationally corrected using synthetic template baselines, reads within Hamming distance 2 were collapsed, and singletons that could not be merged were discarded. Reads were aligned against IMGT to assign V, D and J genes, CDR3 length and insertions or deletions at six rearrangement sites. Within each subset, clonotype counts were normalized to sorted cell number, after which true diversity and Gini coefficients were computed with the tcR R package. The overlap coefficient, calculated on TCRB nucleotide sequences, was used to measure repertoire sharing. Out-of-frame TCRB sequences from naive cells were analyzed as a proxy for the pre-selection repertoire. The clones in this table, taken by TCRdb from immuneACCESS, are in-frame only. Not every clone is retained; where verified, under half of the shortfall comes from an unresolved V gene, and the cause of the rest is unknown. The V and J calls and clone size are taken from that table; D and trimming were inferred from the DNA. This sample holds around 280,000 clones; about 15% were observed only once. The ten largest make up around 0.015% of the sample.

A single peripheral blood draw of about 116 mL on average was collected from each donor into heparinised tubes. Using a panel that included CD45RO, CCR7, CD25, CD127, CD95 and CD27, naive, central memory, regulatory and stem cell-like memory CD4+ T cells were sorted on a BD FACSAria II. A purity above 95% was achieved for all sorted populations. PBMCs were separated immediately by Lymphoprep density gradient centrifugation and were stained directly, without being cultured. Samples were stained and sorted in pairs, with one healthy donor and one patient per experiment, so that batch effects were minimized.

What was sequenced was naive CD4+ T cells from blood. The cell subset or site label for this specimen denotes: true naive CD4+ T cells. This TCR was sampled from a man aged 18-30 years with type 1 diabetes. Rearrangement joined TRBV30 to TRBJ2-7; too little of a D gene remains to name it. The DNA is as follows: TGTGCCTGGAGCCTCAACTCCTTGAAGCAGTACTTC. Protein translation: CAWSLNSLKQYF.